These 6 T cell receptor beta chains came from one sample sequenced in a study of cytomegalovirus exposure and HLA in healthy donors. Assay used: immunoSEQ multiplex PCR; TCRdb lists only in-frame clones, some missing. The sample shows about 60,000 clones, more than 85% of them seen only once. Sequencing was done on a sample of PBMCs. The receptor set was obtained from a woman between 18 and 29 years old in good health and CMV-seropositive.

The chain couples TRBV7-6 to TRBJ1-6; D gene unclear. Trimming stripped 5 bases from V and 4 bases from J, with 15 bases between. The length of the CDR3 is 16 residues. Germline V gene lookup returns CDR1 SGHVS and CDR2 FNYEAQ. The CDR3 nucleotides read TGTGCCAGCAGCGCCCAAAACCGGGAATATAATTCACCCCTCCACTTT. Translating it yields CASSAQNREYNSPLHF.

The rearrangement links TRBV6-1 to TRBJ1-5, with a possible D match to TRBD1 (5 bases). The CDR3 loop spans 16 amino acids. Germline V lookup: CDR1 MNHNS, CDR2 SASEGT. The V and J ends lost 0 bases and 6 bases respectively, with 15 bases between them. The CDR3 is CASSEAHGGRSQPQHF. As DNA, the CDR3 is TGTGCCAGCAGTGAAGCCCATGGGGGGAGAAGTCAGCCCCAGCATTTT.

The V gene is TRBV14, the J gene TRBJ1-2; D possibly corresponds to TRBD1 (6 bases). Trimming cost V 3 bases and J 4 bases, with 9 bases left between them. CDR1 and CDR2 from the germline V gene are SGHDN and FVKESK. The CDR3 consists of 13 residues. The CDR3 here is CASSHTGIYGYTF. CDR3 in DNA: TGTGCCAGCAGCCATACAGGGATCTATGGCTACACCTTC.

This chain joins TRBV28 and TRBJ2-7; TRBD2 matches 12 bases. The germline CDR1 and CDR2 sequences are MDHEN and SYDVKM. This CDR3 spans 16 amino acids. V lost 7 bases and J lost 4; bases outside the gene matches: 11. CDR3 in amino acids: CASTTRTSGTRYEQYF. CDR3 DNA: TGTGCCAGCACTACAAGGACTAGCGGGACCAGATACGAGCAGTACTTC.

This rearrangement joins TRBV29-1 to TRBJ1-4, with TRBD1 matching 7 bases. Germline CDR1 and CDR2: SQVTM and ANQGSEA. After removal of 6 bases from V and 7 bases from J, the junction contained 11 bases not matched to a gene. The CDR3 covers 14 residues. The CDR3 bases are TGCAGCGTAAAGACAGACAGGGCTGGTGAAAAACTGTTTTTT. As protein: CSVKTDRAGEKLFF. The full variable domain, completed using reference TRBV29-1 and TRBJ1-4, is SAVISQKPSRDICQRGTSLTIQCQVDSQVTMMFWYRQQPGQSLTLIATANQGSEATYESGFVIDKFPISRPNLTFSTLTVSNMSPEDSSIYLCSVKTDRAGEKLFFGSGTQLSVL.

The J gene is TRBJ2-2, the V gene TRBV19, with 7 bases that match TRBD2. Unmatched junction bases numbered 6, after V lost 10 bases and J lost 1 base. Germline CDR1 reads LNHDA; CDR2 reads SQIVND (reference sequence). The CDR3 has 14 residues. The DNA for the CDR3 is TGTGCCACCAGCGGGAAGGGGAACACCGGGGAGCTGTTTTTT. Protein product: CATSGKGNTGELFF.